The present entry profiles one T cell receptor (beta chain) with its context. The data originate from a study of blood T cell repertoires in COVID-19. The CDR3 is made up of 17 amino acids. V lost 0 bases and J lost 1; bases outside the gene matches: 8. Germline CDR1 is MNHEY and CDR2 is SVGEGT. In the authors' workflow: Reference gene primer amplification in the assay estimated nucleated cell counts. Produced via immunoSEQ multiplex PCR; TCRdb's table is partial and in-frame only. V and J calls and clone size follow that table, whereas D and trimming were derived from the DNA. Of 70,000 or so clones listed, roughly 85% are singletons.

Sequencing used peripheral blood. The V call is TRBV6-2 or TRBV6-3, the J call TRBJ1-1; 7 bases are a match to TRBD1. The source of this sequence is a man aged 30 to 39 with acute or convalescent COVID-19. CDR3 in amino acids: CASSYSLRDSKNTEAFF. In DNA form, the CDR3 reads TGTGCCAGCAGTTACTCTCTTCGGGACAGCAAGAACACTGAAGCTTTCTTT.